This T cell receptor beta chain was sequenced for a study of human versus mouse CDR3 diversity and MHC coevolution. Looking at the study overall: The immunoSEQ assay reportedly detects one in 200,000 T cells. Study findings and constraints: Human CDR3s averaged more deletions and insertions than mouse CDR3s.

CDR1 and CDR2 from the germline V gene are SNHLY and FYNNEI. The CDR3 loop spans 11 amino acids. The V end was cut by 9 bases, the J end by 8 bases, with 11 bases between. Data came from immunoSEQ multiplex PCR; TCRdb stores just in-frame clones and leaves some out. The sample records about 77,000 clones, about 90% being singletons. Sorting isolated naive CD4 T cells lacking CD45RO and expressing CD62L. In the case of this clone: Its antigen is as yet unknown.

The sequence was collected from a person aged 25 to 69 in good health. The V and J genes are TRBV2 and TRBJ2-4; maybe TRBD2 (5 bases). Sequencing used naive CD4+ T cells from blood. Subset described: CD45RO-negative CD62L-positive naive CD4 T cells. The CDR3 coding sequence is TGTGCCAGTGACTACAGTGACATTCAGTACTTC. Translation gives CASDYSDIQYF.